This is a list of T cell receptor beta chains from one sample in a study of blood T cells in healthy people across ages. TCRdb itself ran the 5' RACE reads through MiXCR, one entry per CDR3 protein. The repertoire holds around 750,000 distinct CDR3 sequences, with roughly 53% as singletons. Sample: blood. These receptors all stem from a man at least 80 years old in good health. Both conserved end residues are part of each CDR3.

TRBV6-1 | CASRRTGTTYEQYF
TRBV4-1 | CASSQDPTGGLGYNEQFF
TRBV2 | CASSGPPGREKLFF
TRBV3-1 | CASSQGTTIVKNIQYF
TRBV12-3/TRBV12-4 | CASRTGYAGNTIYF
TRBV30 | CAWSPGSRYGYTF
TRBV3-1 | CASSRAGTGDNSPLHF
TRBV24-1 | CATSDLGAGRQFF
TRBV25-1 | CASSEWGLAGATRFF
TRBV24-1 | CATSRGGTYNEQYF
TRBV7-2 | CASSLRGVTDTQYF
TRBV29-1 | CSVAHRVNEKLFF
TRBV14 | CASSQGKGVHTF
TRBV11-2 | CASSLWTGQEGRDAYF
TRBV12-3/TRBV12-4 | CASSLASSANTGELFF
TRBV28 | CASSLGQRKETQYF
TRBV14 | CASSQVRGAYEQYF
TRBV7-2 | CASSLLSSGSNEQFF